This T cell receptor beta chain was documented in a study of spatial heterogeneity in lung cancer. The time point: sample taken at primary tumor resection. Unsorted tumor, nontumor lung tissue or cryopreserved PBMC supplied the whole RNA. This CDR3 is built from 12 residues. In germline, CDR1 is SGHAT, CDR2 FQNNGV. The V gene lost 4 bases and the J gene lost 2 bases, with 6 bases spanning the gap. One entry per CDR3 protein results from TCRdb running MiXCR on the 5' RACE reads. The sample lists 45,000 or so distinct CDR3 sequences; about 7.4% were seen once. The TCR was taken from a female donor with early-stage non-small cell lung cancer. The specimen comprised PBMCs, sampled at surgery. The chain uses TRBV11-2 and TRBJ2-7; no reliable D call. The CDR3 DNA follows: TGTGCCAGCAGCTCAACTCCCTACGAGCAGTACTTC. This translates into CASSSTPYEQYF.